This TCR beta chain was retrieved from a study of T cell changes during pregnancy in multiple sclerosis. The data were produced by immunoSEQ multiplex PCR, yet TCRdb's version contains in-frame clones alone and is incomplete. The table records over 65,000 clones, more than 80% of them present only once. This clone came up once. Germline assignment: CDR1 SGHTA and CDR2 FQGTGA. Trimming removed 4 bases at V and 3 bases at J, with 12 bases between. The CDR3 has 14 residues. The sequencing used peripheral blood, collected in the second trimester of pregnancy. The chain joins TRBV7-3 to TRBJ1-1, with a tentative D call TRBD1 (5 bases). The sequence derives from a female donor with multiple sclerosis, enrolled in a pregnancy study. In DNA, the CDR3 is TGTGCCAGCAGCTCAAACCCGACAGACACTGAAGCTTTCTTT. As protein: CASSSNPTDTEAFF. The variable domain in full, completed from reference TRBV7-3 and TRBJ1-1, reads GAGVSQTPSNKVTEKGKYVELRCDPISGHTALYWYRQSLGQGPEFLIYFQGTGAADDSGLPNDRFFAVRPEGSVSTLKIQRTERGDSAVYLCASSSNPTDTEAFFGQGTRLTVV.